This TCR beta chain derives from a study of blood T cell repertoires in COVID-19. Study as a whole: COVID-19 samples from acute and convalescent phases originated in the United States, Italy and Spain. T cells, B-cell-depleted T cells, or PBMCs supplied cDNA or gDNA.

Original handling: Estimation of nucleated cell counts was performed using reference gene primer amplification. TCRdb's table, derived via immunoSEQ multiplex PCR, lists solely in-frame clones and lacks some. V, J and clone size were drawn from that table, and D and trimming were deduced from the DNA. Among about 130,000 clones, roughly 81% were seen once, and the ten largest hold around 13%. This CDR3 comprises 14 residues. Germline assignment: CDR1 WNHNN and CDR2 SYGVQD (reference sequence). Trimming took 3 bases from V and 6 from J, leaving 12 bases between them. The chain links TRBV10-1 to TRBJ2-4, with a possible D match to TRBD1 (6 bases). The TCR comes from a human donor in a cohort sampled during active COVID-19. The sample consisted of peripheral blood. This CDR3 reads CASSDGTPPNIQYF. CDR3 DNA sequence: TGCGCCAGCAGTGATGGGACACCGCCAAACATTCAGTACTTC.